This record looks at one T cell receptor (beta chain) sequence and its context. The data originate from a study of OX40 agonist ivuxolimab in advanced cancers. Whole-study context: A mean age of about 56 years, range 23 to 79, was recorded, and roughly 80% were male.

Sequencing was performed with immunoSEQ multiplex PCR; in TCRdb, only in-frame clones are kept and a portion is missing. The data show tens of thousands of clones, more than 85% seen once. CDR3 length equals 15 residues. Germline V CDR1 and CDR2: MNHEY, SVGAGI. The V and J ends lost 7 bases and 6 bases, in that order; junction bases with no gene match: 8. Source: CD4+ or CD8+ T cells sorted from blood, taken in a trial of the OX40 agonist ivuxolimab. The chain couples TRBV6-5 to TRBJ1-5; 11 positions match TRBD1. The sequence came from an adult with an advanced solid tumor such as melanoma, head and neck, liver or kidney cancer. CDR3 region: CASNEGQGGVQPQHF. CDR3 nucleotides: TGTGCCAGCAACGAGGGACAGGGGGGAGTTCAGCCCCAGCATTTT.